The 3 T cell receptor beta chains listed next were all sequenced from one sample in a study of regulatory and conventional T cells in RAG deficiency. The sorted regulatory T cells were CD4+, CD25-high and CD127-low, with genomic DNA sequenced. The table came from immunoSEQ multiplex PCR; TCRdb's copy has only in-frame clones and leaves some out. The data hold tens of thousands of clones, with under 95% observed a single time. This same sample was also part of a study on regulatory T cells. Per that study: Primers: 52 TRBV forward and 13 TRBJ reverse.

Sequenced: Tregs sorted from blood. The receptors shown here come from a human donor in good health.

The CDR3 sequence: CASSLEQGLNTEAFF. CDR3 nucleotide sequence: TGTGCCAGCAGCTTGGAACAGGGGCTGAACACTGAAGCTTTCTTT. This chain connects TRBV5-4 to TRBJ1-1, with TRBD1 matching 7 bases. J lost 0 bases, V lost 0 bases, and 2 bases had no gene match. This CDR3 region has 15 residues. Germline V lookup: CDR1 SGHNT, CDR2 YYREEE (reference sequence).

Details on this clone: Germline and junction disagree at one end, which may indicate a read error. The chain joins TRBV15 to TRBJ1-3; TRBD1 is a possible D gene (6 bases). The length of the CDR3 is 11 residues. Germline V gives CDR1 LNHNV, CDR2 YYDKDF (reference sequence). The CDR3 region is CATSRDGGPTF. CDR3 DNA sequence: TGTGCCACCAGCAGAGACGGGGGCCCAACCTTT.

The chain recombines TRBV5-6 with TRBJ2-7; a possible D gene is TRBD2 (5 bases). Germline CDR1 SGHDT, CDR2 YYEEEE. This CDR3 has 13 amino acids. V lost 2 bases and J 7 bases, leaving 13 bases between the germline ends. The CDR3 DNA reads TGTGCCAGCAGCTTCAGCTTCTCGGGGGAGCAGTACTTC. Translating gives CASSFSFSGEQYF.